The 32 T cell receptor beta chains presented below share a single source sample, sequenced in a study of T-cell memory formation after mild COVID-19. Using its own MiXCR run on the 5' RACE reads, TCRdb lists one record per CDR3 protein. The table records 250,000 to 350,000 distinct CDR3 sequences, approximately 16% of them present only once. Specimen: PBMCs or a T cell subset sorted from them (not recorded which). The receptor set was obtained from a man younger than 35 who had mild COVID-19 (a few samples of this study predate the infection). Cell type and time point are not known.

This rearrangement joins TRBV12-3 or TRBV12-4 to TRBJ2-2; a possible D gene is TRBD2 (5 bases). The CDR3 runs 17 residues. Trimming took 3 bases from V and 0 from J, leaving 14 bases between them. The CDR3 DNA reads as TGTGCCAGCAGTTTTTACGGGGAAGACGCGAACACCGGGGAGCTGTTTTTT. Its translation is CASSFYGEDANTGELFF.

Written as DNA, the CDR3 is TGCAGTGCTAGAGTAGGACAGCTGAACACTGAAGCTTTCTTT. This encodes CSARVGQLNTEAFF. J is TRBJ1-1 and V is TRBV20-1, with D possibly matching TRBD1 (6 bases). The CDR3 covers 14 residues. V was clipped by 1 base and J by 0 bases, with 9 bases between them. Germline-derived CDR1 and CDR2 are DFQATT and SNEGSKA (reference sequence).

The chain uses TRBV3-1 and TRBJ2-1, with D maybe TRBD2 (5 bases). V was cut by 6 bases and J by 6 bases, with 15 bases left in between. Germline V gene lookup returns CDR1 LGHDT and CDR2 YNNKEL (reference sequence). The CDR3 spans 14 residues. The CDR3 spells CASRPGWLGNEQFF. In nucleotides, the CDR3 is TGTGCCAGCAGGCCGGGGTGGTTGGGCAATGAGCAGTTCTTC.

This clonotype showed up just a few times. This sequence joins TRBV7-9 and TRBJ2-1, with TRBD2 identical over 8 bases. The CDR3 contains 14 residues. V lost 6 bases and J lost 9; bases outside the gene matches: 10. Germline CDR1 reads SEHNR; CDR2 reads FQNEAQ (reference sequence). The CDR3 region is CASSPGLAQGEQFF. Here the CDR3 DNA reads TGTGCCAGCAGTCCCGGACTAGCCCAGGGTGAGCAGTTCTTC.

This clonotype was seen at least ten times. The rearrangement uses TRBV7-2 and TRBJ2-3; D is unclear. The germline V gene has CDR1 SGHTA and CDR2 FQGNSA. This CDR3 is built from 13 residues. V was cut by 5 bases and J by 2 bases, with 8 bases left in between. The DNA for the CDR3 is TGTGCCAGCAGCCCCCCGGTCACAGATACGCAGTATTTT. This translates into CASSPPVTDTQYF.

This clonotype was counted many times. Here the CDR3 DNA reads TGTGCCAGCAGCTTACGGGAGGCAGATACGCAGTATTTT. Encoded protein: CASSLREADTQYF. V is TRBV7-3 and J is TRBJ2-3; 7 nucleotides match TRBD2. This CDR3 spans 13 amino acids. The germline V gene encodes CDR1 SGHTA and CDR2 FQGTGA. The junction had 0 bases not matched to a gene; V was cut back by 2 bases and J by 4 bases.

This clonotype was found a few times. V and J are TRBV7-2 and TRBJ2-3; 7 nucleotides align to TRBD2. Trimming took 3 bases from V and 11 from J; bases not matched to a gene: 14. CDR1 is SGHTA, CDR2 FQGNSA, per germline. This CDR3 comprises 15 residues. The CDR3 DNA is TGTGCCAGCAGCTTGACTAGCATCCTGCGAGAGGGGCAGTATTTT. Protein sequence: CASSLTSILREGQYF.

This clonotype appeared a few times. The V and J genes are TRBV5-1 and TRBJ1-2, with D possibly matching TRBD1 (6 bases). Germline assignment: CDR1 SGHRS and CDR2 YFSETQ. The CDR3 extends over 12 amino acids. V was trimmed by 0 bases and J by 8 bases, leaving 8 bases between them. The CDR3 sequence is CASSLDREGYTF. CDR3 DNA sequence: TGCGCCAGCAGCTTGGACAGGGAAGGCTACACCTTC.

This clonotype was seen many times. This rearrangement joins TRBV7-6 to TRBJ2-3, with D possibly being TRBD1 (6 bases). V was shortened by 3 bases and J by 2 bases, with 15 bases between the two germline ends. The CDR3 runs to 16 residues. Germline lookup yields CDR1 SGHVS and CDR2 FNYEAQ. CDR3 nucleotide sequence: TGTGCCAGCAGCTTGACCGGCAGGGGATACACAGATACGCAGTATTTT. Its translation is CASSLTGRGYTDTQYF.

This clonotype has more than one count but fewer than ten. The chain has TRBV7-9 and TRBJ1-3, with D possibly being TRBD1 (5 bases). Germline CDR1 and CDR2: SEHNR and FQNEAQ (reference sequence). The CDR3 runs to 16 residues. Trimming shortened V by 3 bases and J by 0 bases, and 12 bases separated the two germline ends. Here the CDR3 DNA reads TGTGCCAGCAGCTTGATACGGACAAGCTCTGGAAACACCATATATTTT. Protein sequence: CASSLIRTSSGNTIYF.

This clonotype turned up a few times. The chain combines TRBV24-1 with TRBJ2-1; D is unclear. CDR1 and CDR2 (germline): KGHDR, SFDVKD. This CDR3 is built from 12 residues. V lost 1 base to trimming and J lost 8 bases, with 5 bases between them. CDR3 sequence (DNA): TGTGCCACCAGTGATTTTGACGATGAGCAGTTCTTC. The encoded protein is CATSDFDDEQFF.

This clonotype has a handful of counts. J is TRBJ2-2 and V is TRBV6-6; D uncertain. CDR3 size: 15 residues. Trimming removed 0 bases from V and 3 bases from J, with 8 bases in between. Looked up from germline, CDR1 is MNHNY and CDR2 is SVGAGI (reference sequence). The CDR3 sequence is CASSYSGWYTGELFF. The CDR3 DNA is TGTGCCAGCAGTTACTCAGGGTGGTACACCGGGGAGCTGTTTTTT.

This clonotype turned up a few times. This rearrangement joins TRBV5-5 to TRBJ2-5; D is ambiguous. The germline CDR1 and CDR2 sequences are SGHKS and YYEKEE (reference sequence). Trimming pared 7 bases from V and 7 bases from J, leaving 20 bases between. There are 14 residues in the CDR3. The CDR3 region is CASRIAQSPPTQYF. The CDR3 nucleotides are TGTGCCAGCCGGATAGCCCAGAGTCCGCCGACCCAGTACTTC.

The chain combines TRBV7-9 with TRBJ1-2; unclear D gene. The CDR3 consists of 12 residues. Trimming removed 1 base from V and 6 bases from J, with 6 bases in between. Germline V gene data show CDR1 as SEHNR and CDR2 as FQNEAQ (reference sequence). This CDR3 reads CASSLVRDGYTF. CDR3 nucleotide sequence: TGTGCCAGCAGCTTAGTAAGGGATGGCTACACCTTC.

The gene calls are TRBV28 and TRBJ2-7; TRBD2 matches at 7 bases. The CDR3 consists of 12 residues. The germline CDR1 and CDR2 sequences are MDHEN and SYDVKM. CDR3 in DNA: TGTGCCAGCGGTCGGGAGGCCCTGCTCCGCGACGTC. It codes for CASGREALLRDV.

The chain joins TRBV4-2 to TRBJ2-1, with 9 bases fitting TRBD2. J gave up 10 bases and V 2 bases, and 9 bases lay outside the gene matches. The CDR3 extends over 15 amino acids. Germline V gene lookup returns CDR1 LGHNA and CDR2 YNFKEQ. The DNA of the CDR3 is TGTGCCAGCAGCCAAAGCCGGGTAGCGGGGGTGGAGCAGTTCTTC. Its protein is CASSQSRVAGVEQFF.

As DNA, the CDR3 is TGTGCCAGCAGTGGGACTAGAGGGTCCCAGTACTTC. This sequence encodes CASSGTRGSQYF. The rearrangement uses TRBV2 and TRBJ2-5; TRBD2 agrees at 7 bases. From germline, CDR1 is SNHLY and CDR2 FYNNEI. V shed 4 bases and J 9 bases; nucleotides not matched to a gene: 5. The CDR3 extends over 12 amino acids.

There are a few counts of this clonotype. The chain links TRBV12-5 to TRBJ1-1, with TRBD1 matching 10 bases. The CDR3 has 14 residues. Germline assignment: CDR1 LGHNT and CDR2 FRNRAP. V shed 3 bases and J 5 bases; nucleotides not matched to a gene: 3. DNA of the CDR3: TGTGCTAGTGGTTTCGGGACAGGGGTGACTGAAGCTTTCTTT. The encoded protein is CASGFGTGVTEAFF.

V gene TRBV5-6 combines with J gene TRBJ1-1; D ambiguous. Germline-derived CDR1 and CDR2 are SGHDT and YYEEEE. This CDR3 contains 16 residues. With 0 bases removed from V and 7 bases from J, the gap between germline ends came to 19 bases. The CDR3 is CASSLGPAIRSGEAFF. CDR3 sequence (DNA): TGTGCCAGCAGCTTGGGTCCAGCCATACGGAGTGGTGAAGCTTTCTTT.

Only a few counts were recorded for this clonotype. This chain connects TRBV19 to TRBJ1-1; D not resolved. The germline CDR1 and CDR2 sequences are LNHDA and SQIVND (reference sequence). The CDR3 sequence is 13 residues long. With 5 bases removed from V and 0 bases from J, the gap between germline ends came to 7 bases. Here the CDR3 DNA reads TGTGCCAGTAGTCCGAATCTGAACACTGAAGCTTTCTTT. Protein product: CASSPNLNTEAFF.

This clonotype has just a few counts. This sequence joins TRBV20-1 and TRBJ1-1, with TRBD1 as a possible D gene (5 bases). This CDR3 has 13 residues. CDR1 and CDR2 (germline): DFQATT, SNEGSKA (reference sequence). The V end was cut by 6 bases, the J end by 2 bases, with 13 bases between. The CDR3 loop is CSAPGNLNTEAFF. The CDR3 DNA follows: TGCAGTGCACCAGGGAATCTAAACACTGAAGCTTTCTTT.

The J gene is TRBJ2-3, the V gene TRBV4-2; TRBD2 aligns across 9 bases. The trim removed 3 bases at V and 4 bases at J, leaving 8 bases unmatched. The CDR3 covers 16 residues. Germline CDR1 and CDR2: LGHNA and YNFKEQ. In DNA, the CDR3 is TGTGCCAGCAGCCAGCTGGCGGGGGGGCCAGCAGATACGCAGTATTTT. Translating gives CASSQLAGGPADTQYF.

This clonotype occurred a few times. The gene calls are TRBV9 and TRBJ2-3; D might be TRBD2 (6 bases). The V gene's germline CDR1 is SGDLS and CDR2 YYNGEE. Deletions cut 4 bases from V and 1 base from J, with 16 bases between. The CDR3 totals 16 residues. CDR3 in amino acids: CASSPRRRGGTDTQYF. CDR3 nucleotide sequence: TGTGCCAGCAGCCCCCGGAGGCGGGGCGGCACAGATACGCAGTATTTT. Looking up the rest from reference TRBV9 and TRBJ2-3 gives the full variable domain: DSGVTQTPKHLITATGQRVTLRCSPRSGDLSVYWYQQSLDQGLQFLIQYYNGEERAKGNILERFSAQQFPDLHSELNLSSLELGDSALYFCASSPRRRGGTDTQYFGPGTRLTVL.

This clonotype was picked up many times. The rearrangement joins TRBV6-5 to TRBJ2-3, with 8 bases lining up with TRBD2. The germline V gene encodes CDR1 MNHEY and CDR2 SVGAGI. V lost 5 bases, J lost 4 bases, and 8 bases stayed unmatched. CDR3 length: 15 amino acids. CDR3 bases: TGTGCCAGCAGTAACCCGGGGGGGCCGGCAGATACGCAGTATTTT. It specifies CASSNPGGPADTQYF.

The rearrangement joins TRBV30 to TRBJ1-2; D remains unclear. The CDR3 length is 12 residues. V lost 3 bases to trimming and J lost 0 bases, with 5 bases between them. CDR1 GTSNPN and CDR2 SVGIG come from the germline V gene (reference sequence). The CDR3 bases are TGTGCCTGGAGCGAGTCTAACTATGGCTACACCTTC. This gives the protein CAWSESNYGYTF. The complete variable domain, with remaining parts taken from reference TRBV30 and TRBJ1-2, reads SQTIHQWPATLVQPVGSPLSLECTVEGTSNPNLYWYRQAAGRGLQLLFYSVGIGQISSEVPQNLSASRPQDRQFILSSKKLLLSDSGFYLCAWSESNYGYTFGSGTRLTVV.

This clonotype was observed a few times. The chain combines TRBV29-1 with TRBJ2-5; D is perhaps TRBD2 (6 bases). The germline V gene has CDR1 SQVTM and CDR2 ANQGSEA. Trimming pared 4 bases from V and 5 bases from J, leaving 11 bases between. The CDR3 loop spans 12 amino acids. The CDR3 protein is CSVGVGGETQYF. The DNA of the CDR3 is TGCAGCGTTGGGGTAGGAGGGGAGACCCAGTACTTC.

The chain combines TRBV20-1 with TRBJ2-7; tentative D call: TRBD2 (6 bases). Trimming removed 3 bases at V and 2 bases at J, with 17 bases between. Germline assignment: CDR1 DFQATT and CDR2 SNEGSKA (reference sequence). The CDR3 is 15 amino acids. CDR3 nucleotides: TGCAGTGCTAGGGGGCACGGCGGGGAAGCCTACGAGCAGTACTTC. It codes for CSARGHGGEAYEQYF.

This clonotype appeared a few times. The chain combines TRBV2 with TRBJ2-1; no clear D gene. V shed 9 bases and J shed 0 bases, with 9 bases lying between them. This CDR3 is built from 13 residues. Per germline, CDR1 SNHLY and CDR2 FYNNEI. The chain's CDR3 is CARGQTSYNEQFF. CDR3 nucleotides: TGTGCCAGGGGCCAGACCTCCTACAATGAGCAGTTCTTC. The entire variable domain, with the rest obtained from reference TRBV2 and TRBJ2-1, is as follows: EPEVTQTPSHQVTQMGQEVILRCVPISNHLYFYWYRQILGQKVEFLVSFYNNEISEKSEIFDDQFSVERPDGSNFTLKIRSTKLEDSAMYFCARGQTSYNEQFFGPGTRLTVL.

This clonotype was counted between two and nine times. The chain couples TRBV20-1 to TRBJ2-3; D perhaps matches TRBD1 (6 bases). From germline, CDR1 is DFQATT and CDR2 SNEGSKA (reference sequence). The CDR3 length is 12 residues. V lost 0 bases to trimming and J lost 5 bases, with 6 bases between them. This chain's CDR3 is CSAREGGDTQYF. For the CDR3, the DNA is TGCAGTGCTAGAGAAGGGGGAGATACGCAGTATTTT.

The chain links TRBV7-9 to TRBJ2-7; D gene uncertain. CDR1 SEHNR and CDR2 FQNEAQ come from the germline V gene (reference sequence). The CDR3 covers 14 residues. V lost 1 base, J lost 1 base, and 8 bases lay in between. The CDR3 spells CASSLGSLSYEQYF. The CDR3, as DNA: TGTGCCAGCAGCTTAGGATCCTTATCCTACGAGCAGTACTTC. Complete variable domain (other parts from reference TRBV7-9 and TRBJ2-7): DTGVSQNPRHKITKRGQNVTFRCDPISEHNRLYWYRQTLGQGPEFLTYFQNEAQLEKSRLLSDRFSAERPKGSFSTLEIQRTEQGDSAMYLCASSLGSLSYEQYFGPGTRLTVT.

The chain has TRBV5-1 and TRBJ2-2; TRBD1 agrees at 7 bases. This CDR3 region has 16 residues. Trimming took 1 base from V and 5 from J; bases not matched to a gene: 8. Germline loops: CDR1 SGHRS, CDR2 YFSETQ. CDR3 nucleotide sequence: TGCGCCAGCAGCTTGTTTGGGACAGAAAAAACCGGGGAGCTGTTTTTT. Residues: CASSLFGTEKTGELFF.

The rearrangement uses TRBV28 and TRBJ2-7, with D maybe TRBD2 (6 bases). Germline V gene lookup returns CDR1 MDHEN and CDR2 SYDVKM. The length of the CDR3 is 14 residues. The V end was cut by 4 bases, the J end by 6 bases, with 16 bases between. In DNA, the CDR3 is TGTGCCAGCAGTTGGTCAGGGACTCTCCGCGAGCAGTACGTC. Translated: CASSWSGTLREQYV.